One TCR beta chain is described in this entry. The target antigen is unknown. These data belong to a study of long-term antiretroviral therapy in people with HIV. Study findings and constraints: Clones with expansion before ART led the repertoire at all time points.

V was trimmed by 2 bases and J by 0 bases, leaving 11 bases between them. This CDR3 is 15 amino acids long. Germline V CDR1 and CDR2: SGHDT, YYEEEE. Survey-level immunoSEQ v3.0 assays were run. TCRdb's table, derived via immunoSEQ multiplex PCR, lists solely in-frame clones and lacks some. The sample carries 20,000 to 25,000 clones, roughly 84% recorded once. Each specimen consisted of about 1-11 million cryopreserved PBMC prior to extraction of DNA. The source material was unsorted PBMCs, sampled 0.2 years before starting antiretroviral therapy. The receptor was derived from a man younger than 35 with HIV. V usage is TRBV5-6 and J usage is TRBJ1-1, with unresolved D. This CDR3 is CASSFPLGLNTEAFF. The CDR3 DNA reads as TGTGCCAGCAGCTTTCCCCTGGGCTTGAACACTGAAGCTTTCTTT.